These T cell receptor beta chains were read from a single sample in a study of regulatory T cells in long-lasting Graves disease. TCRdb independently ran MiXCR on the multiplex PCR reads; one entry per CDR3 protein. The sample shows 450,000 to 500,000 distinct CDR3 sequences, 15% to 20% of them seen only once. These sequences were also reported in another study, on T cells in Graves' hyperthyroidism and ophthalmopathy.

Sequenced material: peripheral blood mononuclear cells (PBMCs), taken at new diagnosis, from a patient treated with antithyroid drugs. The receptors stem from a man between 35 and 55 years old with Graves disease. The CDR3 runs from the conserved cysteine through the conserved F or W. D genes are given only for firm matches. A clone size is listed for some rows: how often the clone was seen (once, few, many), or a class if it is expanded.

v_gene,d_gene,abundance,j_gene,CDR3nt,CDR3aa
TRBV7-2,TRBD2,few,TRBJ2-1,TGTGCCGGATCCCTGGGGGGGAGTGAGCATGAGCAGTTCTTC,CAGSLGGSEHEQFF
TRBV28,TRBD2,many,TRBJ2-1,TGTGCCAGCAGTCCCCTCGGAGGGAGGGCCTTCAGGGATGAGCAGTTCTTC,CASSPLGGRAFRDEQFF
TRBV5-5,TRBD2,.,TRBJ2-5,TGTGCCAGCGGTGTCGGGGGGTACCAGGAGACCCAGTACTTC,CASGVGGYQETQYF
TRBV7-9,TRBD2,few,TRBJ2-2,TGTGCCAGCAGCTTAGGGACTAGCGGTATAAACACCGGGGAGCTGTTTTTT,CASSLGTSGINTGELFF
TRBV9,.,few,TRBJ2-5,TGTGCCAGCAGCGTAGAAGAGGGGACCCAGTACTTC,CASSVEEGTQYF
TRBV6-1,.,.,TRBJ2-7,TGTGCCAGCAGCCCTCTTACAGGTTTTTCCTACGAGCAGTACTTC,CASSPLTGFSYEQYF
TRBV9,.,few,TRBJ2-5,TGTGCCAGCAGCGTAGCTCCGGGGGGCGCAGGATCAGAGACCCAGTACTTC,CASSVAPGGAGSETQYF
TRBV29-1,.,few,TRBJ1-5,TGCAGGGATTCAGGGTTTAGAGATCAGCCCCAGCATTTT,CRDSGFRDQPQHF
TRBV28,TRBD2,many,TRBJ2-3,TGTGCCAGCAGTTTAGAGCGGGAGCCCTTCACAGATACGCAGTATTTT,CASSLEREPFTDTQYF
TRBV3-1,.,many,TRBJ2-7,TGTGCCAGCAGCCAAGAACTGAGCTACGAGCAGTACTTC,CASSQELSYEQYF
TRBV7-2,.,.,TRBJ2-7,TGTGCCAGCAGCTTTACCGGGACGGCTCTCATGTCCTACGAGCAGTACTTC,CASSFTGTALMSYEQYF
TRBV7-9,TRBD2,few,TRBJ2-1,TGTGCCAGCAGCGGTAGCGGGAATGAGCAGTTCTTC,CASSGSGNEQFF
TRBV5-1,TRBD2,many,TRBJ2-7,TGCGCCAGCAGCGGTGGGACTAGCGACTCCTACGAGCAGTACTTC,CASSGGTSDSYEQYF
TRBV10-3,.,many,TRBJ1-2,TGTGCCATCAGTGAGGGTCCCGGCAACAACTATGGCTACACCTTC,CAISEGPGNNYGYTF
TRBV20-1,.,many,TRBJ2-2,TGCAGTGCTAGGAAGGAGCGGAGCCCGCTGGGGGCCGGGGAGCTGTTTTTT,CSARKERSPLGAGELFF
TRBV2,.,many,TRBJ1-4,TGTGCCAGCAGTGATGCCGGTAATGAAAAACTGTTTTTT,CASSDAGNEKLFF
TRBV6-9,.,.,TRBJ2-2,TGTGCCAGCAGTTCCCCAGGCCTACCCAAAGGGGAGCTGTTTTTT,CASSSPGLPKGELFF
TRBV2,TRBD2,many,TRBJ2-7,TGTGCCAGCAGGGGACTAGCGGGAGGTCAAGAGCAGTACTTC,CASRGLAGGQEQYF
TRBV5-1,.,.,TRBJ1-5,TGCGCCAGCAGCTTGTCACATAGCGGTCAGCCCCAGCATTTT,CASSLSHSGQPQHF
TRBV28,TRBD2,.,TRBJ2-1,TGTGCCAGCAGTTGGGGGACTAGCGGGAGAGTGTTCTTC,CASSWGTSGRVFF
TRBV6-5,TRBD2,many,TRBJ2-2,TGTGCCAGCAGTTACTCGGGGACTAGCATCACCGGGGAGCTGTTTTTT,CASSYSGTSITGELFF
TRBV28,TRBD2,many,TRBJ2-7,TGTGCCAGCAGTTTCGGACTAGCCCATGGGGGGGAGCAGTACTTC,CASSFGLAHGGEQYF
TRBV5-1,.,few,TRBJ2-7,TGCGCCAGCAGCCCTTCAGGGACCGCACCCTACGAGCAGTACTTC,CASSPSGTAPYEQYF
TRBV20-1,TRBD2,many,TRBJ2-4,TGCAGTTCCGAAGCGGGAGCCATTCAGTACTTC,CSSEAGAIQYF
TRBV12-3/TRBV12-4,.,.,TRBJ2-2,TGTGCCAGCAGTTTAGCGGACAGGAGGGCCGGGGAGCTGTTTTTT,CASSLADRRAGELFF
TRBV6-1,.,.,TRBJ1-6,TGTGCCAGCAGGGGGAATCCGGGGTCACCCCTCCACTTT,CASRGNPGSPLHF
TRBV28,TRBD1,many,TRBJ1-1,TGTGCCAGCAGCCCAGGGGGGCAAAGGACTGAAGCTTTCTTT,CASSPGGQRTEAFF
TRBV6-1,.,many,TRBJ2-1,TGTGCCAGCAGTGAGGATACCGGGCCTTACAATGAGCAGTTCTTC,CASSEDTGPYNEQFF
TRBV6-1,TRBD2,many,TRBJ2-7,TGTGCCAGCGGCCAGATTAGCGGGTCGTACGAGCAGTACTTC,CASGQISGSYEQYF
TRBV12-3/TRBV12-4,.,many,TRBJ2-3,TGTGCCAGCCGAGACGGATTCACAGATACGCAGTATTTT,CASRDGFTDTQYF
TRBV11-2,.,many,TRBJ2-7,TGTGCCAGCAGCCCCCGACCAGGGGGGAACGAGCAGTACTTC,CASSPRPGGNEQYF